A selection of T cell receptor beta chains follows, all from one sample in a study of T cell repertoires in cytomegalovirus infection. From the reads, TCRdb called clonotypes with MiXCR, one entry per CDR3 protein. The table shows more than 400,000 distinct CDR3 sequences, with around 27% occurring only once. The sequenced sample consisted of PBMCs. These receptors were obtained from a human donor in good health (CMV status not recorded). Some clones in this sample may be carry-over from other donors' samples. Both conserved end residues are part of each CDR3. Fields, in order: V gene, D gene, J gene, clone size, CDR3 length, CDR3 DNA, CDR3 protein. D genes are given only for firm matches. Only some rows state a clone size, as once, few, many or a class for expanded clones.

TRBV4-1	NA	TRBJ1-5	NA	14	TGCGCCAGCAGCCAAAGGTTCGTGAATCAGCCCCAGCATTTT	CASSQRFVNQPQHF
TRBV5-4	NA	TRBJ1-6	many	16	TGTGCCAGCAGCTTGGTCAGGGGCGGAGGTAATTCACCCCTCCACTTT	CASSLVRGGGNSPLHF
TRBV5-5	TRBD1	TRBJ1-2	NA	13	TGTGCCAGCAGCCGCCGACAGGGGGATGGCTACACCTTC	CASSRRQGDGYTF
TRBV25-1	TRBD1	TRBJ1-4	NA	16	TGTGCCAGCAGTGTCTGGGACAGGGGGATTGAGGAAAAACTGTTTTTT	CASSVWDRGIEEKLFF
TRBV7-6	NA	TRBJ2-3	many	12	TGTGCCAGTGCCCGGGGCACAGATACGCAGTATTTT	CASARGTDTQYF
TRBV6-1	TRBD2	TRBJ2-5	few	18	TGTGCCAGCAGTGAAACCCTGGGACTAGCGGGATTACAAGAGACCCAGTACTTC	CASSETLGLAGLQETQYF
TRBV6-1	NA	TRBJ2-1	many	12	TGTGCCGTCACGGGACGGAACAATGAGCAGTTCTTC	CAVTGRNNEQFF
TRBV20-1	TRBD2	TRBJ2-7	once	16	TGCAGTGCTAGCCCCACTAGCGGGGTTTCGAATTACGAGCAGTACTTC	CSASPTSGVSNYEQYF
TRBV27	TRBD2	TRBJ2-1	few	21	TGTGCCAGCAGTACCATTCCTCCGGGACTAGCGGGGTTTAAGGGTACCAGGGAGCAGTTCTTC	CASSTIPPGLAGFKGTREQFF
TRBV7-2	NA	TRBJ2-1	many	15	TGTGCCAGCAGCTTGGGCGCATACTCCTACAATGAGCAGTTCTTC	CASSLGAYSYNEQFF
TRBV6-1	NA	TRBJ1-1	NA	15	TGTGCCAGCAGTTATTACAGGGTGACGAACACTGAAGCTTTCTTT	CASSYYRVTNTEAFF
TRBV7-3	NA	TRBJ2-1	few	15	TGTGCCAGCAGCTTAAACCCCCTTGTTGTTGATGAGCAGTTCTTC	CASSLNPLVVDEQFF
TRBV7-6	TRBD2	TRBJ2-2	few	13	TGTGCCGCCGGGAGGGAGTTCACCGGGGAGCTGTTTTTT	CAAGREFTGELFF
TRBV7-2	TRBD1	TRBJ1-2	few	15	TGTGCCAGCAGCCAGCTAGAGGACAGGGCTTATGGCTACACCTTC	CASSQLEDRAYGYTF
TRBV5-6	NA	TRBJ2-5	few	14	TGTGCCAGCAGCTCCGGGACGATACAAGAGACCCAGTACTTC	CASSSGTIQETQYF
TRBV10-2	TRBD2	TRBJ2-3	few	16	TGCGCCAGCAGTGACGGTAGCGGGGGGAGCACAGATACGCAGTATTTT	CASSDGSGGSTDTQYF
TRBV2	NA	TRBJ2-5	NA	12	TGTGCCAGCAGTGGGCGCCGAGAGACCCAGTACTTC	CASSGRRETQYF
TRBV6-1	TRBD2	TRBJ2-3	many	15	TGTGCCAGCAGTCGGTCTAGCGGAGCAACAGATACGCAGTATTTT	CASSRSSGATDTQYF
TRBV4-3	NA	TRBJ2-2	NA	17	TGCGCCAGCAGCCAAGAGGTTGGCGACACCATAGCTGGGGAGCTGTTTTTT	CASSQEVGDTIAGELFF
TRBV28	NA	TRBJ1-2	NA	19	TGTGCCAGCAGTTTTTTGGGGGTCCGTGGGGGCGGACCGAACTATGGCTACACCTTC	CASSFLGVRGGGPNYGYTF
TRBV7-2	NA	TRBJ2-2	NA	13	TGTGCCAGCAGCAGAAGACGGGGCGGGGAGCTGTTTTTT	CASSRRRGGELFF
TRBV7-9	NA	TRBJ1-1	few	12	TGTGCCAGCAGCTTAGAACGGCGGCAAGCTTTCTTT	CASSLERRQAFF
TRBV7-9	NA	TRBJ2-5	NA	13	TGTGCCAGCAGCTTAGCATGGGGTGAGACCCAGTACTTC	CASSLAWGETQYF
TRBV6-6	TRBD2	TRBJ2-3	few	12	TGTGCCAGCAGTCGACTAGCGGGACCTCAGTATTTT	CASSRLAGPQYF
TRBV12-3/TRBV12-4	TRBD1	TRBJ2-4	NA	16	TGTGCCAGCAGTCCAACTTGGACAGGCATCAAAAACATTCAGTACTTC	CASSPTWTGIKNIQYF
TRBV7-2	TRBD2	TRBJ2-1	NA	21	TGTGCCAGCAGCCCACTCCGACTAGCGGGAGGGTCTACACCCTCCTACAATGAGCAGTTCTTC	CASSPLRLAGGSTPSYNEQFF
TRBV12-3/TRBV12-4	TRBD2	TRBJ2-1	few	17	TGTGCCAGCAGTCTGAGACTAGCGGGAGTTTCCGACAATGAGCAGTTCTTC	CASSLRLAGVSDNEQFF
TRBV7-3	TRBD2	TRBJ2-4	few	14	TGTGCCAGCAGCTTGGGAGGGTCGGAAAACATTCAGTACTTC	CASSLGGSENIQYF